A single sample gave rise to the 6 T cell receptor beta chains below, sequenced in a study of T-cell reconstitution after alpha-beta-depleted transplantation in children. Unique molecular identifiers were used in preparing the TCRbeta library. MiXCR, applied by TCRdb to the PCR reads, yields one record per CDR3 protein. This repertoire shows approximately 300,000 distinct CDR3 sequences, 10% found once; its top ten account for about 8%. Source: PBMCs, taken before TCRalphabeta/CD19-depleted stem cell transplant. The origin of the receptors is a boy younger than two with acute myeloid leukemia, due to receive a stem cell transplant.

In its sample, this clonotype was seen many times. The rearrangement joins TRBV2 to TRBJ2-4; the D gene is possibly TRBD1 (5 bases). Germline CDR1 is SNHLY and CDR2 is FYNNEI. The V end was cut by 7 bases, the J end by 1 base, with 11 bases between. This CDR3 comprises 14 residues. The CDR3 nucleotides are TGTGCCAGCAAACAGGTGATCGCCAAAAACATTCAGTACTTC. Protein: CASKQVIAKNIQYF.

There are many counts of this clonotype. The V gene is TRBV7-3, the J gene TRBJ2-2; D gene ambiguous. Trimming stripped 6 bases from V and 3 bases from J, with 11 bases between. The CDR3 sequence is 14 residues long. Germline V lookup: CDR1 SGHTA, CDR2 FQGTGA. CDR3 in amino acids: CASRQTGYTGELFF. The CDR3 DNA reads TGTGCCAGCAGGCAGACTGGTTACACCGGGGAGCTGTTTTTT.

This clonotype has at least ten counts. V gene TRBV15 combines with J gene TRBJ2-4; D not certain. Germline CDR1 is LNHNV and CDR2 is YYDKDF (reference sequence). V lost 6 bases to trimming and J lost 4 bases, with 7 bases between them. The CDR3 runs 12 residues. DNA for the CDR3: TGTGCCACCAGGGGATGGAAAAACATTCAGTACTTC. It encodes CATRGWKNIQYF.

This clonotype was seen many times. The chain employs TRBV29-1 and TRBJ1-2; no definite D call. Trimming removed 4 bases at V and 0 bases at J, with 6 bases between. The germline gives CDR1 SQVTM, CDR2 ANQGSEA. This CDR3 is built from 12 residues. CDR3 DNA: TGCAGCGTTGTACAGTCTAACTATGGCTACACCTTC. Protein sequence: CSVVQSNYGYTF.

This chain joins TRBV19 and TRBJ2-7; D possibly corresponds to TRBD2 (5 bases). The CDR3 covers 13 residues. CDR1 and CDR2 (germline): LNHDA, SQIVND (reference sequence). Trimming took 4 bases from V and 3 from J, leaving 10 bases between them. The CDR3 sequence is CASSKNRDYEQYF. The CDR3 bases are TGTGCCAGTAGTAAAAACCGGGACTACGAGCAGTACTTC.

Notes on this clonotype: The junction departs from germline at one end; a sequencing error may be responsible. The chain recombines TRBV6-5 with TRBJ2-7; D gene uncertain. Germline loops: CDR1 MNHEY, CDR2 SVGAGI. The CDR3 is made up of 15 amino acids. CDR3 DNA sequence: TGTGCCAGCAGCTATTCTAGAGAGAGCTCCTACGAGAAGTACTTC. It encodes CASSYSRESSYEKYF.